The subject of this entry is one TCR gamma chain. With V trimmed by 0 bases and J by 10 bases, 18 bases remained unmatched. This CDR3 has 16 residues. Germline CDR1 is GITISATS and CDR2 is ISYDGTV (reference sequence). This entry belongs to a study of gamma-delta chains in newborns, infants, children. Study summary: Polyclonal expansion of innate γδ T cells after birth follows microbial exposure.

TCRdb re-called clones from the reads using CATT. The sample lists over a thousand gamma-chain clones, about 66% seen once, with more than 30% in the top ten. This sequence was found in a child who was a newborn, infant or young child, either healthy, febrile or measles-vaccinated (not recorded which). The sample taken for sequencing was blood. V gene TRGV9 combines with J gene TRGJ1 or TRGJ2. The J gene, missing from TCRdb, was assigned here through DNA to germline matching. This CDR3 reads CALWEVLPGGGPKKLF. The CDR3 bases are TGTGCCTTGTGGGAGGTGCTACCCGGCGGCGGCCCGAAGAAACTCTTT.